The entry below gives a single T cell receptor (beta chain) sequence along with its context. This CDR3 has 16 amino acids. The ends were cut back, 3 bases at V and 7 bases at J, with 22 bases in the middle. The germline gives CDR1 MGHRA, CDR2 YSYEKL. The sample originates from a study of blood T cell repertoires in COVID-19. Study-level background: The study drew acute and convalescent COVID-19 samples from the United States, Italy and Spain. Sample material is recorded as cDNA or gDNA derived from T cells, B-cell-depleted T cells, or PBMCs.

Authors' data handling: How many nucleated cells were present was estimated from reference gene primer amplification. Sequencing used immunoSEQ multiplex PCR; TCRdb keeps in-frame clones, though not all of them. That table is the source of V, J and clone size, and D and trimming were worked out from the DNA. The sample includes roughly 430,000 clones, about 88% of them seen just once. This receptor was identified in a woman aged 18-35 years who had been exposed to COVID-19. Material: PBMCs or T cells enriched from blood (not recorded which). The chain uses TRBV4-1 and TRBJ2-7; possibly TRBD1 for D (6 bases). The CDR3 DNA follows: TGCGCCAGCAGCCACGAGACAGGCCCCCTCCATACGGAGCAGTACTTC. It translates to CASSHETGPLHTEQYF.